Reported below is one T cell receptor (beta chain). The antigen remains unidentified. The data were taken from a study of OX40 agonist ivuxolimab in advanced cancers. Study results and caveats: The antigen specificity of the peripheral T cells (those that were expanded) was not determined. Compared with CD4+, CD8+ T cells on average had more expanded clones.

Autoimmune disease history or systemic immunosuppression was exclusionary. Here immunoSEQ multiplex PCR was the method, and the copy in TCRdb shows in-frame clones only, minus some. Of approximately 54,000 clones listed, approximately 90% are singletons. Here the sequenced sample was CD4+ or CD8+ T cells sorted from blood, taken in a trial of the OX40 agonist ivuxolimab. The receptor was isolated from an adult with an advanced solid tumor such as melanoma, head and neck, liver or kidney cancer.

CDR3 DNA sequence: TGTGCCAGCAGTGTGGGATACGAGCAGTACTTC. Residues: CASSVGYEQYF. The chain couples TRBV25-1 to TRBJ2-7; no firm D call. Between the trimmed V and J ends, which lost 4 bases and 4 bases, there was a span of 5 bases. Germline assignment: CDR1 MGHDK and CDR2 SYGVNS. CDR3 length: 11 amino acids.